This note documents a single TCR beta chain sequence. The target of this receptor is not known. The cohort was made up of approximately 670 healthy bone marrow donors. At the time of sampling, every cohort member was nominally healthy, though immune exposures that went unrecorded were likely present. The donor was CMV seronegative and was included in the group of 352 seronegative cohort members. Every donor gave a peripheral blood sample, and the peripheral blood mononuclear cells from that sample were used for TCR beta sequencing. The Qiagen DNeasy Blood Extraction Kit was used to extract genomic DNA from the blood cell samples. This specimen belongs to a study of cytomegalovirus exposure and HLA in healthy donors (dated by TCRdb to 2016 to 2017). With respect to the entire study: According to an earlier analysis of 587 of the donors, some 180 million T cells yielded some 110 million unique TCR beta sequences and 276 Gb of sequence data. An early release that covered fewer than 800 HLA-typed donors contained about 300 gigabases of sequencing data and 80 million or so unique TCR sequences. Of the roughly 410 genotyped donors, 81% were placed in the genetic ancestry cluster associated with self-reported Caucasian donors. The aim of the study was to test whether cataloging public T cell receptors could identify signatures of past pathogen exposure. The study profiled the T cell repertoires of hundreds of subjects by immunosequencing and related them to cytomegalovirus serostatus. A separate validation cohort of over a hundred different subjects was used in addition to the approximately 700-subject first cohort. To predict cytomegalovirus infection status, the study combined high-throughput TCR immunosequencing, statistical association of individual TCRs with disease status, and machine learning. In a later analysis, previously published TCR beta repertoires from 666 donors were re-analyzed and high-resolution HLA genotyping was added so that TCR occurrence patterns could be studied. Rather than drawing on any new phenotypic data, the later analysis identified candidate immune exposures from TCR beta sequences and the way those sequences occurred across donors. In an earlier analysis of 500 to 650 of the donors, high-throughput TCR beta sequencing was used to judge whether each TCR beta V gene segment behaved as functional or pseudogenic. Donor age, sex, ethnicity and CMV serostatus were compiled alongside the repertoire data. A later genetic analysis took genome-wide SNP genotypes for about 55% of the 666 donors and used that subset as a discovery cohort. All discovery cohort repertoires had been generated using a single sequencing platform. HLA typing included class I and class II loci at four-digit resolution. Typing coverage varied by locus: roughly 629-630 donors for A, B, C, DRB1 and DQB1; roughly 500 for DQA1; about 600 for DPA1; roughly 450 for DPB1. A handful of DR-DQ haplotypes were handled as single units for association and clustering because linkage in the cohort was strong. On average, roughly 250,000 unique TCR beta nucleotide sequences were sequenced per donor among 398 genotyped donors of the cohort, with roughly 18% of those sequences being non-productive. Broad study findings and their caveats: A further reported finding was that TCR beta sequences accurately predicted the HLA-A and HLA-B alleles for most subjects in the first cohort. When HLA alleles, especially DR and DQ, strongly co-occurred, attributing TCR associations to individual alleles was difficult. Several of the top co-occurrence clusters appeared to be linked to parvovirus B19, influenza, CMV and Epstein-Barr virus, according to a later analysis. A cluster of highly shared sequence variants was judged likely to be a technical artifact of the sequencing pipeline. HLA typing was unavailable for some donors at each locus, so association tests used only the typed subset. The 87-base-pair reads could not distinguish some IMGT-functional V segments, including TRBV6-2 and TRBV6-3, so those segments were excluded. According to a later analysis, TCR association rates differed among HLA loci, with DRB1 alleles showing the most associated TCRs and HLA-C alleles showing the fewest. Compared with the approximately 710-donor mean, donors in an Asian-associated ancestry cluster had fewer N-insertions in productive TCRs, according to a later genetic analysis. Because counts were too low, roughly 18 rarely observed V segments, including chromosome 9 orphons, were left out of the earlier analysis of 500 to 750 of the donors. A later analysis found that HLA-associated TCR beta chains were more clonally expanded and had lower generation probabilities than equally common non-associated chains. CMV serostatus was the only immune exposure information available for the cohort. Sequencing depth was assumed to be roughly uniform across donors in the presence/absence analyses, though that assumption may not hold. The study gave a list of more than 150 TCR beta chains associated with cytomegalovirus. In this cohort, only TCR beta chains were sequenced, and detectable features were limited by the absence of alpha or paired-chain data. According to the authors, the approach could potentially be generalized to other disease states and immunological phenotypes. Linkage disequilibrium might explain the correlated functional status among segregating V segments, but an unknown experimental factor could not be excluded. A later analysis found that most CMV-associated TCR beta chains appeared HLA-restricted, with HLA associations seemingly driven largely by CMV exposure. Most TCR sequences were observed very rarely across donors, whereas some public TCRs were present in many individuals. The classifier was reported to diagnose cytomegalovirus status with high specificity and sensitivity in both the original and validation cohorts. In vitro tests confirmed that a few of the cytomegalovirus-associated TCR beta chains recognize cytomegalovirus antigens. In a later genetic analysis, a missense DCLRE1C variant was associated with V-gene and J-gene trimming of TCR beta chains, and the association was replicated in an independent cohort. A later analysis associated 16,951 TCR beta sequences with specific HLA alleles at a false discovery rate of 0.05. In an earlier analysis of more than 450 of the donors, most TCR beta V segments were observed in productive rearrangements about 90% or about 30% of the time, broadly matching IMGT annotations.

The CDR3 numbers 16 residues from cysteine through phenylalanine. Of the read, only the CDR3 DNA is kept; its 48 bases are in frame from base 1. Between the V and J ends, shortened by 4 bases and 6 bases respectively, the junction contains 16 bases. In the germline V gene, CDR1 corresponds to MNHEY and CDR2 to SVGAGI. Libraries were built with the immunoSEQ multiplex PCR assay. For the multiplex PCR, a mixture combining 60 forward primers for TCR Vbeta segments and 13 reverse primers for TCR Jbeta segments was used. The CDR3 region of rearranged TCR beta genes was amplified from genomic DNA by a multiplex PCR assay. On the Illumina HiSeq System, the amplified TCR beta libraries were sequenced as 87-base-pair reads. Turning to the authors' computational methods: Across the roughly 700 repertoires, a later analysis counted 78 million or so unique TCR beta chains, approximately 12 million of which were shared by at least two donors. A nearest-neighbor algorithm error-corrected the raw reads and collapsed the reads into unique sequences, merging closely related sequences to remove PCR and sequencing errors. Alignment of CDR3 sequences to IMGT reference sequences was used to assign V, D and J gene segments. For a sequence to be retained, a match of at least six nucleotides to both a V gene segment and a J gene segment was required. Rearrangements were classified as productive when the CDR3 lacked stop codons and remained in frame with V and J, and all other rearrangements were classified as non-productive. CDR3 was defined by IMGT convention, running from the second conserved V-encoded cysteine to the conserved J-encoded phenylalanine. The earlier analysis of 587 of the donors excluded sequences that lacked an unambiguous match to a single V gene segment. In an earlier analysis of several hundred of the donors, V segments were called functional above 56.7% productive rearrangements and were called segregating when the between-donor standard deviation exceeded 5%. A statistical classification framework was developed to diagnose cytomegalovirus status using the catalog of TCR beta chain sequences. A later analysis assigned V and J genes by comparing TCR nucleotide sequences with IMGT/GENE-DB human TR gene sequences. The TCRdist pipeline was used in a later analysis to assign CDR3 sequences and most-parsimonious VDJ recombination scenarios. In a later analysis, each TCR beta chain was defined by its CDR3 amino acid sequence together with its V-gene family, and reads lacking a unique V-gene family were excluded. To address suspected cross-contamination and a sequencing artifact, a later analysis removed a few hundred highly shared, low-generation-probability nucleotide sequences. In a later analysis, a clonal expansion index was calculated for each public chain from normalized within-repertoire ranks of inferred template counts. A later analysis computed generation probabilities with a VDJ recombination model fitted to out-of-frame rearrangements, and checked the results against IGoR. A later analysis scored TCR-TCR, TCR-HLA and TCR-CMV co-occurrence with hypergeometric tests, applying a repertoire-size bias correction to TCR pairs. A later analysis estimated false discovery rates by permuting HLA or CMV assignments 20 times. In a later analysis, co-occurring TCRs were grouped using DBSCAN, and TCRdist sequence similarity was added for clustering within HLA-allele-positive subsets. For co-occurrence clustering, repertoires with fewer than 30,000 or more than 120,000 public chains were excluded, along with 4 to 6 repertoires with anomalous nucleotide sharing. TCRdb took this table from immuneACCESS and kept in-frame rearrangements with V and J called. Such tables lack part of the clones; where checked against another copy, unresolved V genes explain under half of the gap, and the rest is unexplained. Clone size and V and J calls were adopted from that table, with D and trimming inferred from the DNA. The table of this sample itemizes more than 35,000 clones. Approximately 1.3% of the sample belongs to the ten largest clones.

The chain is made from TRBV6-5 and TRBJ1-6; the best D guess is TRBD1, with 5 bases matching. Material: PBMCs. This TCR was sampled from a man aged 25 to 40 in good health and CMV-seronegative. This receptor has the CDR3 CASSLIGGGINSPLHF. The DNA sequence is given as TGTGCCAGCAGTTTAATCGGGGGAGGGATTAATTCACCCCTCCACTTT.